This entry is about one T cell receptor beta chain. Its antigen is currently unknown. Profiled with immunoSEQ multiplex PCR; TCRdb holds only in-frame clones, not every one. Of roughly 130,000 clones in the sample, about 88% were seen once. This specimen comes from a study of radiation and T cells in renal cell carcinoma. Time point described: blood 2 weeks post-SBRT. Documented treatment: 15 Gy SBRT to primary tumor, nephrectomy 4 weeks later. Radiation-treated patients gave blood at baseline, week 2 and week 4. The patient's renal cell carcinoma had clear cell pathology. This CDR3 contains 17 residues. The V segment lost 5 bases and the J segment 2 bases; nucleotides outside the gene matches: 8. Germline assignment: CDR1 MDHEN and CDR2 SYDVKM. Study-level points and caveats: From baseline, blood top tumor clonotypes peaked at 2 weeks post-radiation.

The genes are TRBV28 and TRBJ2-3; 12 positions agree with TRBD2. Sequenced here: blood, sampled from a patient whose treatment included radiotherapy and nephrectomy. The sequence derives from a woman in her seventies with renal cell carcinoma. Here the CDR3 reads CASSRLAGALNTDTQYF. The CDR3 coding sequence is TGTGCCAGCAGTCGACTAGCGGGGGCCCTTAACACAGATACGCAGTATTTT.